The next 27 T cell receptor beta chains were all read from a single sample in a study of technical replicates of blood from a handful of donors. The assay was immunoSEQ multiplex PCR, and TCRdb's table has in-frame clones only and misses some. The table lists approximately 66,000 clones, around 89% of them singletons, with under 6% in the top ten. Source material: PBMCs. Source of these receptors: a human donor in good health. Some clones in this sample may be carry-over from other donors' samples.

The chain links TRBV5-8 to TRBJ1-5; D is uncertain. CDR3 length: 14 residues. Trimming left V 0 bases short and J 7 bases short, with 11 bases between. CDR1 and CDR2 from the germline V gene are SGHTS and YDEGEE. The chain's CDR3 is CASSLGQYLQPQHF. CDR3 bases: TGTGCCAGCAGCTTGGGGCAGTATTTACAGCCCCAGCATTTT. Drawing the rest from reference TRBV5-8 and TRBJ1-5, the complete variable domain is EAGVTQSPTHLIKTRGQQATLRCSPISGHTSVYWYQQALGLGLQFLLWYDEGEERNRGNFPPRFSGRQFPNYSSELNVNALELEDSALYLCASSLGQYLQPQHFGDGTRLSIL.

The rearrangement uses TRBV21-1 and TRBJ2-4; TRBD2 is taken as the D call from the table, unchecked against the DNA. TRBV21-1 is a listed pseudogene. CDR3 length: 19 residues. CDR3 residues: CASIGGLAGGGLTKNIQYF. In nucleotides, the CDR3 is TGTGCCAGCATAGGGGGACTAGCGGGAGGGGGATTAACCAAAAACATTCAGTACTTC.

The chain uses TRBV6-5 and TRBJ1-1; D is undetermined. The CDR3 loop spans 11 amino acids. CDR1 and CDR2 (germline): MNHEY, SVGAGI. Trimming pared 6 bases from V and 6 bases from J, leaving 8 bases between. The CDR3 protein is CASSAEAEAFF. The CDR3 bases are TGTGCCAGCAGCGCTGAGGCTGAAGCTTTCTTT.

The CDR3 bases are TGTGCCAGCAGTTTAAGGGGTCAGTTACCCCAGCATTTT. It is translated as CASSLRGQLPQHF. The rearrangement uses TRBV27 and TRBJ1-5; tentative D call: TRBD1 (5 bases). CDR3 length equals 13 residues. The V end was cut by 2 bases, the J end by 10 bases, with 12 bases between. Germline lookup yields CDR1 MNHEY and CDR2 SMNVEV (reference sequence).

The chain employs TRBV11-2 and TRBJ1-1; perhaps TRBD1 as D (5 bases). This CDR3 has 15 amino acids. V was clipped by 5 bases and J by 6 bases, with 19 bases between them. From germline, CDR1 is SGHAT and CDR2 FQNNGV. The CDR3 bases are TGTGCCAGCAGCCCCCAGGGCGAGTCAGGCGCTGAAGCTTTCTTT. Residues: CASSPQGESGAEAFF.

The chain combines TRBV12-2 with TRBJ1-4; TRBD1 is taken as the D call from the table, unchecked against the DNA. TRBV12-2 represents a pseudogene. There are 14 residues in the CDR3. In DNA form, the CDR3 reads TGTGCAAGTCTCCCCACCGGACAGGGTAAAAAACTGTTTTTT. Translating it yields CASLPTGQGKKLFF.

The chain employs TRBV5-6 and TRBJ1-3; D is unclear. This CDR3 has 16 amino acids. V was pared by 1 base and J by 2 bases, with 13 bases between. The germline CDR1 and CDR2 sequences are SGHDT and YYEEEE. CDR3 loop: CASSLPGISTGNTIYF. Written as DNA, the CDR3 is TGTGCCAGCAGCTTGCCGGGGATCTCAACTGGAAACACCATATATTTT.

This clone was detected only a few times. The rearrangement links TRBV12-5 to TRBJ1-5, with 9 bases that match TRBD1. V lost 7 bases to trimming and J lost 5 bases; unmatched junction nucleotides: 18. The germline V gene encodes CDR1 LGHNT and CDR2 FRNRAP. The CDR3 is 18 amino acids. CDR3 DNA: TGTGCTAGTGACCCAACAGGGGGCGCGGACTCGATCGATCAGCCCCAGCATTTT. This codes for CASDPTGGADSIDQPQHF.

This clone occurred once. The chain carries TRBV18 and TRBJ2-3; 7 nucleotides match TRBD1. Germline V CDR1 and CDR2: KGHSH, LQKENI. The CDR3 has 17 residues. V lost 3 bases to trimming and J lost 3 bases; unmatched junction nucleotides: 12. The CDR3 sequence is CASSPFRGQVGTDTQYF. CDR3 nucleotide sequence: TGTGCCAGCTCACCTTTTAGAGGACAGGTTGGGACAGATACGCAGTATTTT.

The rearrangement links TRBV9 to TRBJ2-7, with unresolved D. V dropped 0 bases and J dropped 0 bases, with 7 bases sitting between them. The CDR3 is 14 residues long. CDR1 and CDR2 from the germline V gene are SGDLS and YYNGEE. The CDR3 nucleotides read TGTGCCAGCAGCGTAGTCGGTAGCTCCTACGAGCAGTACTTC. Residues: CASSVVGSSYEQYF. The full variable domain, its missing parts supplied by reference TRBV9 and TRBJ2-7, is DSGVTQTPKHLITATGQRVTLRCSPRSGDLSVYWYQQSLDQGLQFLIQYYNGEERAKGNILERFSAQQFPDLHSELNLSSLELGDSALYFCASSVVGSSYEQYFGPGTRLTVT.

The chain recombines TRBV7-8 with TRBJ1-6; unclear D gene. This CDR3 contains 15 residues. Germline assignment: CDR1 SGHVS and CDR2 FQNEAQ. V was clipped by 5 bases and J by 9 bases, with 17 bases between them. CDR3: CASSPAAGSTSPLHF. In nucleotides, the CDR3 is TGTGCCAGCAGCCCGGCCGCGGGGTCGACTTCACCCCTCCACTTT.

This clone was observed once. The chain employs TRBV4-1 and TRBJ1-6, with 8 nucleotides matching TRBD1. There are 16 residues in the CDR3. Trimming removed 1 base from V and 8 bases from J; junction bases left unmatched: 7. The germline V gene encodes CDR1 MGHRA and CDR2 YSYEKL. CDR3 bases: TGCGCCAGCAGCCAAGGACAGGGGCAATGGGATTCACCCCTCCACTTT. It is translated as CASSQGQGQWDSPLHF.

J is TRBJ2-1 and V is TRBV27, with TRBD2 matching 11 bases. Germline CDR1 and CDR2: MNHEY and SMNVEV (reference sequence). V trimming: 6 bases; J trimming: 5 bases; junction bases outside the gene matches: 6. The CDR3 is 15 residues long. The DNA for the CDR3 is TGTGCCAGCAGGAGGGGACTAGCGGCTAACAATGAGCAGTTCTTC. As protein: CASRRGLAANNEQFF.

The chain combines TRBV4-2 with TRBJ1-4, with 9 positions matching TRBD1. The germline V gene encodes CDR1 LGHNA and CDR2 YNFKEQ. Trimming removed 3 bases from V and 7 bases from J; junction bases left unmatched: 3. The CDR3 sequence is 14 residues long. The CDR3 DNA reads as TGTGCCAGCAGCCAGACAGGGGGTACTGAAAAACTGTTTTTT. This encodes CASSQTGGTEKLFF.

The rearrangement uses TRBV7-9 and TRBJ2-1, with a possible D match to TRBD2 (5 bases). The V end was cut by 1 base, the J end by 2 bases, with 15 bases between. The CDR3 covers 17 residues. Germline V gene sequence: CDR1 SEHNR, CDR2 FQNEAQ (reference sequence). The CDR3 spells CASSLGTQRPTYNEQFF. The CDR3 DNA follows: TGTGCCAGCAGCTTAGGTACCCAGCGGCCCACCTACAATGAGCAGTTCTTC.

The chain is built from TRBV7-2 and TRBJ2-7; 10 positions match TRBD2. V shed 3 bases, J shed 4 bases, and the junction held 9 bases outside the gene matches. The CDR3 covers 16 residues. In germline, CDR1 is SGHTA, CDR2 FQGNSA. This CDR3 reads CASSFSSGSLSYEQYF. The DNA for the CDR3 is TGTGCCAGCAGCTTCTCTAGCGGGAGTCTAAGTTACGAGCAGTACTTC.

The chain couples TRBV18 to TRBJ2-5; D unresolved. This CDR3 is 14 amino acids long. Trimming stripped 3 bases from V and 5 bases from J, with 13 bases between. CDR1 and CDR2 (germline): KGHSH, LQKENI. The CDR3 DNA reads TGTGCCAGCTCACCTCTGCCCGCCGGGGAGACCCAGTACTTC. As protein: CASSPLPAGETQYF. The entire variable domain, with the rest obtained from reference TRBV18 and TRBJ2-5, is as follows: NAGVMQNPRHLVRRRGQEARLRCSPMKGHSHVYWYRQLPEEGLKFMVYLQKENIIDESGMPKERFSAEFPKEGPSILRIQQVVRGDSAAYFCASSPLPAGETQYFGPGTRLLVL.

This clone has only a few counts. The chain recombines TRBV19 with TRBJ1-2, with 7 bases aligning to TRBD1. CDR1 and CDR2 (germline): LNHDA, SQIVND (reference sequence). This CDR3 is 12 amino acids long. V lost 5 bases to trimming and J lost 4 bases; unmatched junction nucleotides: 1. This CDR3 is CASSRDSYGYTF. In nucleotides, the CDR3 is TGTGCCAGTAGTCGGGACAGCTATGGCTACACCTTC.

For the CDR3, the DNA is TGTGCCTGGAACGGACAATATAATTCACCCCTCCACTTT. Encoded protein: CAWNGQYNSPLHF. The chain couples TRBV30 to TRBJ1-6, with D maybe TRBD1 (5 bases). The CDR3 sequence is 13 residues long. Germline CDR1 is GTSNPN and CDR2 is SVGIG (reference sequence). V shed 4 bases and J shed 4 bases, with 8 bases lying between them. Drawing the rest from reference TRBV30 and TRBJ1-6, the complete variable domain is SQTIHQWPATLVQPVGSPLSLECTVEGTSNPNLYWYRQAAGRGLQLLFYSVGIGQISSEVPQNLSASRPQDRQFILSSKKLLLSDSGFYLCAWNGQYNSPLHFGNGTRLTVT.

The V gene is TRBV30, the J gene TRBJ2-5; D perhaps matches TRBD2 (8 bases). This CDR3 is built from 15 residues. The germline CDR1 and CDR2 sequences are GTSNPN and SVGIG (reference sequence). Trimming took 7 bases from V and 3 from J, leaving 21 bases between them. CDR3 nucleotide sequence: TGTGCCTCCACCCCGACAGGGACTAGAGAAGAGACCCAGTACTTC. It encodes CASTPTGTREETQYF.

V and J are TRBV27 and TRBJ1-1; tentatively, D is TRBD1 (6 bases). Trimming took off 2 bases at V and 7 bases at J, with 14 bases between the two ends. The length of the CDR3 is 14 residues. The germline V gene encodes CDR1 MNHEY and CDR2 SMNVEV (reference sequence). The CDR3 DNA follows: TGTGCCAGCAGTTTAAGGGGGAGGGGCATTGAAGCTTTCTTT. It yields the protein CASSLRGRGIEAFF.

The CDR3 nucleotides are TGTGCCAGCAGCTTAGCCCCGATTGACAGCTCCTATAATTCACCCCTCCACTTT. It yields the protein CASSLAPIDSSYNSPLHF. The chain recombines TRBV7-8 with TRBJ1-6, with D possibly matching TRBD1 (5 bases). The germline V gene encodes CDR1 SGHVS and CDR2 FQNEAQ. This CDR3 is built from 18 residues. V was clipped by 0 bases and J by 0 bases, with 12 bases between them.

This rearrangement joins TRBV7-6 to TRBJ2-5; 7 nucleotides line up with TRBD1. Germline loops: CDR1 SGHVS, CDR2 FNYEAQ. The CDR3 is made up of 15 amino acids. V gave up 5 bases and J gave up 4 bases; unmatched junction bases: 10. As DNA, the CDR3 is TGTGCCAGCAGCCTGCTCATGACAGGGCGAGAGACCCAGTACTTC. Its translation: CASSLLMTGRETQYF.

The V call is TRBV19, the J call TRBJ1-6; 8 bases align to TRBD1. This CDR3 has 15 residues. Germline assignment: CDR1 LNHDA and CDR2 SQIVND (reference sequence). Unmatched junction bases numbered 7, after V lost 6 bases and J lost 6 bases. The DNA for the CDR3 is TGTGCCAGTAGCCCAGGGGGCGGACCTAATTCACCCCTCCACTTT. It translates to CASSPGGGPNSPLHF.

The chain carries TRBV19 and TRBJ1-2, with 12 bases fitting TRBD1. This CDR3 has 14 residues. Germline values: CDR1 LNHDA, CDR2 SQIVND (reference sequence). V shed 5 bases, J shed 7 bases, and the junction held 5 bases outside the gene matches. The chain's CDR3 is CASSSGQGAFGYTF. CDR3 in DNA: TGTGCCAGTAGTTCGGGACAGGGGGCTTTTGGCTACACCTTC.

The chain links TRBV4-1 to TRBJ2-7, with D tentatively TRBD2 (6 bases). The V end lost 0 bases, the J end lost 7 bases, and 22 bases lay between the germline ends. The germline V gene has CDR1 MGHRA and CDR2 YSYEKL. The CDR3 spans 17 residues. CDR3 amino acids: CASSQDLVLGGVGEQYF. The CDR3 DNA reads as TGCGCCAGCAGCCAAGATCTAGTCTTGGGGGGAGTTGGTGAGCAGTACTTC.

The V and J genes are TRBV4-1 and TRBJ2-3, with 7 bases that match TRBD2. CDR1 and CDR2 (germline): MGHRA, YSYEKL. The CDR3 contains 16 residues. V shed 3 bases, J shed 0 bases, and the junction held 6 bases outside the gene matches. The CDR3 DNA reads TGCGCCAGCAGCCACAGACTAGCAGTTAGCACAGATACGCAGTATTTT. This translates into CASSHRLAVSTDTQYF.